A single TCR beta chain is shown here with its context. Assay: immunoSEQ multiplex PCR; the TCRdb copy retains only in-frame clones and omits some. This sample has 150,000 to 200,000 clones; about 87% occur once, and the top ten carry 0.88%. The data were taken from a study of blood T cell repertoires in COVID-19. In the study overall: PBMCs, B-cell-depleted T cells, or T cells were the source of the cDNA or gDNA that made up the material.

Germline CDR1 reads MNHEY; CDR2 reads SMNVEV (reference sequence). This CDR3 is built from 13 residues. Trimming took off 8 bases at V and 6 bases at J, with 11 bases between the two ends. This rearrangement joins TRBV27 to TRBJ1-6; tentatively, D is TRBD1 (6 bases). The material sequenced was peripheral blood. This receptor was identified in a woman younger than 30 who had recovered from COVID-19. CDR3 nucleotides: TGTGCCAGCGGGGGCCGACTTAATTCACCCCTCCACTTT. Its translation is CASGGRLNSPLHF.